Below are 25 T cell receptor beta chains sequenced from a single sample in a study of Graves' ophthalmopathy and Graves' hyperthyroidism. Using RNA transcripts, the TCR beta CDR3 regions were amplified. HTBI-primed RT-PCR formed the first round, and a multiplex PCR formed the second. TCRdb re-analysed the multiplex PCR reads in MiXCR, keeping a single row per CDR3 protein. The table includes about 400,000 distinct CDR3 sequences, about 18% detected once. The source material was peripheral blood. All receptors derive from a woman aged 18-29 years with Graves' ophthalmopathy.

This sequence joins TRBV6-1 and TRBJ2-7; D unclear. The CDR3 consists of 12 residues. Per germline, CDR1 MNHNS and CDR2 SASEGT. Between the trimmed V and J ends, which lost 3 bases and 7 bases, there was a span of 10 bases. CDR3 DNA sequence: TGTGCCAGCAGTGAGTGGGCGCGGGAGCAGTACTTC. It codes for CASSEWAREQYF.

The chain has TRBV6-1 and TRBJ1-1, with D hard to call. CDR1 is MNHNS and CDR2 is SASEGT in the germline V gene. The CDR3 contains 13 residues. V was trimmed by 4 bases and J by 1 base, leaving 7 bases between them. Written as DNA, the CDR3 is TGTGCCAGCAGTGGTCAGCAGAACACTGAAGCTTTCTTT. Residues: CASSGQQNTEAFF.

This clonotype has a count of ten or more. The V and J genes are TRBV4-3 and TRBJ2-4; D may be TRBD1 (5 bases). Germline CDR1 reads LGHNA; CDR2 reads YSLEER. Trimming removed 0 bases at V and 15 bases at J, with 15 bases between. This CDR3 comprises 13 residues. The CDR3 DNA follows: TGCGCCAGCAGCCAAGAAGGGGTAGGGTGGCCGTACTTC. Its translation is CASSQEGVGWPYF.

This clonotype was observed at least ten times. The rearrangement joins TRBV4-2 to TRBJ2-7, with TRBD2 matching 9 bases. This CDR3 has 16 amino acids. Trimming removed 0 bases from V and 6 bases from J; junction bases left unmatched: 9. Germline V gene lookup returns CDR1 LGHNA and CDR2 YNFKEQ. CDR3 sequence reads: CASSQDGAGGVGEQYF. CDR3 bases: TGTGCCAGCAGCCAAGATGGAGCGGGAGGCGTCGGCGAGCAGTACTTC.

The chain carries TRBV28 and TRBJ2-5; D unresolved. Germline V gene data show CDR1 as MDHEN and CDR2 as SYDVKM. There are 13 residues in the CDR3. The V end was cut by 8 bases, the J end by 4 bases, with 14 bases between. The CDR3 bases are TGTGCCAGCGCCCCCCTGGGCGGAGAGACCCAGTACTTC. Protein sequence: CASAPLGGETQYF.

This clonotype was detected ten times or more. This chain uses TRBV6-2 or TRBV6-3 with TRBJ1-5; D not certain. Germline assignment: CDR1 MNHEY and CDR2 SVGEGT. CDR3 size: 15 residues. Trimming left V 5 bases short and J 5 bases short, with 16 bases between. The CDR3 nucleotides read TGTGCCAGCAGTCGCCAGTTGGGCACCGATCAGCCCCAGCATTTT. Protein: CASSRQLGTDQPQHF.

This clonotype was counted many times. Given a much more abundant clone one base away, this may be a read error. The V call is TRBV6-2 or TRBV6-3, the J call TRBJ2-5; no clear D. Germline values: CDR1 MNHEY, CDR2 SVGEGT. CDR3 size: 12 residues. CDR3 nucleotides: TGTGCCGGCAGTTACCACCAAGAGACCCAGTACTTC. It codes for CAGSYHQETQYF.

This clonotype was counted at least ten times. The chain has TRBV28 and TRBJ1-5, with 8 bases identical to TRBD1. Germline lookup yields CDR1 MDHEN and CDR2 SYDVKM. V was clipped by 6 bases and J by 5 bases; unmatched bases: 9. CDR3 length: 15 amino acids. The CDR3 here is CASRSGQGLYQPQHF. In nucleotides, the CDR3 is TGTGCCAGCAGGTCAGGACAGGGACTTTATCAGCCCCAGCATTTT.

This clonotype appeared many times. The CDR3 bases are TGTGCCAGCAGCCCTAAATGGGGGAACAAGAACACTGAAGCTTTCTTT. Residues: CASSPKWGNKNTEAFF. The V call is TRBV28, the J call TRBJ1-1; D perhaps matches TRBD1 (5 bases). This CDR3 region has 16 residues. V was shortened by 6 bases and J by 1 base, with 18 bases between the two germline ends. Per the germline V gene, CDR1 is MDHEN and CDR2 is SYDVKM.

Note on this clonotype: An end of the junction does not agree with germline; a read error may underlie this. The chain joins TRBV7-8 to TRBJ1-5, with no clear D. Per germline, CDR1 SGHVS and CDR2 FQNEAQ. The CDR3 contains 14 residues. CDR3 loop: CASGLAGQNQPQHF. The CDR3 DNA is TGTGCCAGCGGCTTAGCTGGTCAGAATCAGCCCCAGCATTTT.

This clonotype has a count of ten or more. The chain has TRBV7-2 and TRBJ2-7; a weak D match, TRBD2 (6 bases). Trimming took off 2 bases at V and 5 bases at J, with 13 bases between the two ends. The CDR3 contains 14 residues. Germline V gene sequence: CDR1 SGHTA, CDR2 FQGNSA. The CDR3 loop is CASSLRGTADEQYF. In DNA form, the CDR3 reads TGTGCCAGCAGCTTACGGGGGACTGCGGACGAGCAGTACTTC.

This clonotype was observed many times. V and J are TRBV27 and TRBJ1-3; 9 bases align to TRBD1. This CDR3 spans 17 amino acids. CDR1 and CDR2 from the germline V gene are MNHEY and SMNVEV (reference sequence). J was trimmed by 0 bases and V by 4 bases; bases with no gene match: 7. The DNA for the CDR3 is TGTGCCAGCAGTTCTCGACAGGGGGTTAGCTCTGGAAACACCATATATTTT. This codes for CASSSRQGVSSGNTIYF.

This clonotype has a count of ten or more. The chain links TRBV19 to TRBJ1-2, with 7 bases identical to TRBD1. Germline V CDR1 and CDR2: LNHDA, SQIVND (reference sequence). The CDR3 length is 14 residues. V lost 4 bases, J lost 2 bases, and 4 bases stayed unmatched. In DNA, the CDR3 is TGTGCCAGTAGTAGGACAGGTACGAACTATGGCTACACCTTC. It yields the protein CASSRTGTNYGYTF.

This clonotype was observed many times. J is TRBJ2-2 and V is TRBV20-1; no definite D call. The V gene lost 6 bases and the J gene lost 1 base, with 12 bases spanning the gap. Germline V gene lookup returns CDR1 DFQATT and CDR2 SNEGSKA (reference sequence). The CDR3 consists of 14 residues. The CDR3 DNA follows: TGCAGTGCGGATGCTAGGAGGAACACCGGGGAGCTGTTTTTT. Its translation is CSADARRNTGELFF.

The chain combines TRBV6-1 with TRBJ1-2; TRBD1 matches at 9 bases. Trimming removed 5 bases from V and 4 bases from J; junction bases left unmatched: 5. This CDR3 has 14 amino acids. In germline, CDR1 is MNHNS, CDR2 SASEGT. The CDR3 loop is CASSPGTGRYGYTF. The CDR3 nucleotides are TGTGCCAGCAGTCCCGGGACAGGGCGCTATGGCTACACCTTC.

This clonotype was seen at least ten times. V is TRBV15 and J is TRBJ2-5, with 9 bases aligning to TRBD1. CDR3 length: 16 residues. V dropped 3 bases and J dropped 2; count of bases not matched to a gene: 7. CDR1 and CDR2 from the germline V gene are LNHNV and YYDKDF (reference sequence). CDR3 DNA: TGTGCCACCAGCAGGGGGACAGGGAGGTTGCAAGAGACCCAGTACTTC. It encodes CATSRGTGRLQETQYF.

The gene calls are TRBV28 and TRBJ2-7; 14 bases map to TRBD2. The length of the CDR3 is 20 residues. V lost 2 bases to trimming and J lost 2 bases; unmatched junction nucleotides: 14. The germline CDR1 and CDR2 sequences are MDHEN and SYDVKM. The DNA for the CDR3 is TGTGCCAGCAGTTTAGAAGGGATCAGGACTAGCGGGGGGAAAACCTACGAGCAGTACTTC. This sequence encodes CASSLEGIRTSGGKTYEQYF.

This clonotype was seen repeatedly, ten times or more. This chain links TRBV7-2 with TRBJ2-7; D call uncertain. Germline CDR1 SGHTA, CDR2 FQGNSA. Trimming cost V 1 base and J 3 bases, with 7 bases left between them. The CDR3 is 13 residues long. The CDR3 spells CASSLEEGYEQYF. CDR3 DNA sequence: TGTGCCAGCAGCTTAGAAGAAGGCTACGAGCAGTACTTC.

The gene calls are TRBV6-1 and TRBJ1-2, with 8 bases that match TRBD1. Trimming at V came to 3 bases and at J to 4 bases, leaving 4 bases not matched to a gene. The length of the CDR3 is 14 residues. Looked up from germline, CDR1 is MNHNS and CDR2 is SASEGT. CDR3 amino acids: CASSELGQVYGYTF. CDR3 bases: TGTGCCAGCAGTGAGCTGGGACAGGTCTATGGCTACACCTTC.

This clonotype was seen many times. The chain carries TRBV7-8 and TRBJ1-3, with D unresolved. This CDR3 is built from 18 residues. The germline gives CDR1 SGHVS, CDR2 FQNEAQ. V was pared by 1 base and J by 0 bases, with 16 bases between. CDR3 region: CASSLVSLPSYSGNTIYF. CDR3 coding DNA: TGTGCCAGCAGCTTAGTTTCCCTTCCATCGTACTCTGGAAACACCATATATTTT.

This sequence joins TRBV6-1 and TRBJ2-5; 10 bases are a match to TRBD2. Germline V gene sequence: CDR1 MNHNS, CDR2 SASEGT. V shed 10 bases and J 5 bases; nucleotides not matched to a gene: 13. The CDR3 is 15 residues long. CDR3 nucleotides: TGTGCCACCCGAACTCTAGCGGGAGAATCCGAGACCCAGTACTTC. As protein: CATRTLAGESETQYF.

This clonotype has at least ten counts. The J gene is TRBJ1-1, the V gene TRBV7-3, with D possibly TRBD1 on 5 matching bases. The CDR3 loop spans 13 amino acids. V shed 5 bases and J shed 4 bases, with 11 bases lying between them. CDR1 is SGHTA and CDR2 is FQGTGA in the germline V gene. The CDR3 bases are TGTGCCAGCAGCAGTCAGAGGGGCACTGAAGCTTTCTTT. Translation: CASSSQRGTEAFF. Full variable domain (outside the CDR3, taken from reference TRBV7-3 and TRBJ1-1): GAGVSQTPSNKVTEKGKYVELRCDPISGHTALYWYRQSLGQGPEFLIYFQGTGAADDSGLPNDRFFAVRPEGSVSTLKIQRTERGDSAVYLCASSSQRGTEAFFGQGTRLTVV.

This clonotype showed up just a few times. This sequence joins TRBV27 and TRBJ1-1; 8 nucleotides align to TRBD1. The CDR3 loop spans 17 amino acids. The junction had 12 bases not matched to a gene; V was cut back by 5 bases and J by 1 base. The germline V gene encodes CDR1 MNHEY and CDR2 SMNVEV (reference sequence). The DNA of the CDR3 is TGTGCCAGCAGTCTTCGTTTCGGACAGGGAGAGAACACTGAAGCTTTCTTT. Translated, it gives CASSLRFGQGENTEAFF.

This clonotype was seen many times. The V and J genes are TRBV9 and TRBJ1-3, with D maybe TRBD1 (5 bases). This CDR3 contains 15 residues. Trimming took 3 bases from V and 2 from J, leaving 12 bases between them. The V gene's germline CDR1 is SGDLS and CDR2 YYNGEE. This CDR3 is CASSGTGHPGNTIYF. CDR3 bases: TGTGCCAGCAGCGGGACCGGACACCCTGGAAACACCATATATTTT.

V usage is TRBV28 and J usage is TRBJ1-5; possible D gene TRBD1, 5 bases. The CDR3 totals 13 residues. The V and J ends lost 7 bases and 5 bases respectively, with 12 bases between them. From germline, CDR1 is MDHEN and CDR2 SYDVKM. The CDR3 nucleotides read TGTGCCAGCACGCTGTGGGGGGATCAGCCCCAGCATTTT. This codes for CASTLWGDQPQHF.